This is a list of T cell receptor beta chains from one sample in a study of blood T cell repertoires in COVID-19. The repertoire was sequenced with immunoSEQ multiplex PCR; TCRdb's copy has only in-frame clones and lacks some. The sample lists a few hundred thousand clones; 87% were seen once. Sequencing used peripheral blood. The source is a woman aged 25 to 39 with COVID-19, enrolled during active disease. CDR3s include the opening cysteine and the closing phenylalanine or tryptophan. Fields, in order: D gene, clone size, J gene, V gene, CDR3 protein, CDR3 DNA. The D gene is left open where the match is weak. A row's size may be missing; if present it is once, few, many or a size class.

TRBD1,NA,TRBJ2-7,TRBV9,CASSVSGTVIYEQYF,TGTGCCAGCAGCGTGTCGGGGACAGTGATCTACGAGCAGTACTTC
TRBD1,once,TRBJ1-5,TRBV19,CASSPGTGGNQPQHF,TGTGCCAGTAGTCCCGGGACAGGGGGCAATCAGCCCCAGCATTTT
TRBD2,once,TRBJ2-6,TRBV9,CASSASSGTSGRASGANVLTF,TGTGCCAGCAGCGCCTCGTCTGGGACTAGCGGGAGGGCCTCTGGGGCCAACGTCCTGACTTTC
NA,NA,TRBJ2-1,TRBV6-5,CASSHSRRDEQFF,TGTGCCAGCAGTCATTCGCGGCGGGATGAGCAGTTCTTC
NA,NA,TRBJ2-6,TRBV15,CATSARSSGANVLTF,TGTGCCACCAGCGCGCGGAGCTCTGGGGCCAACGTCCTGACTTTC
TRBD1,NA,TRBJ1-2,TRBV6-2/TRBV6-3,CASSYSTGDYGYTF,TGTGCCAGCAGTTACTCAACAGGGGACTATGGCTACACCTTC
NA,NA,TRBJ2-2,TRBV3-1/TRBV3-2,CASSPRGRQNTGELFF,TGTGCCAGCAGCCCAAGAGGGAGACAGAACACCGGGGAGCTGTTTTTT
TRBD1,NA,TRBJ2-3,TRBV7-2,CASTPGTGLTDTQYF,TGTGCCAGCACCCCCGGGACAGGGCTCACAGATACGCAGTATTTT
TRBD2,NA,TRBJ2-1,TRBV4-1,CASTQRPSGTYNEQFF,TGCGCCAGCACTCAACGGCCTAGCGGAACTTACAATGAGCAGTTCTTC
NA,many,TRBJ2-3,TRBV21-1,CASSDSGSITDTQYF,TGTGCCAGCAGTGATAGCGGGAGTATTACAGATACGCAGTATTTT
TRBD2,NA,TRBJ2-1,TRBV14,CASSPIGRATADEQFF,TGTGCCAGCAGCCCTATCGGGAGGGCCACAGCAGATGAGCAGTTCTTC
NA,once,TRBJ1-6,TRBV7-2,CASASAETYNSPLHF,TGTGCCAGCGCCTCGGCGGAAACCTATAATTCACCCCTCCACTTT
TRBD1,NA,TRBJ1-5,TRBV27,CASRQGRNQPQHF,TGTGCCAGCAGACAGGGGCGAAATCAGCCCCAGCATTTT
NA,NA,TRBJ2-3,TRBV5-1,CASSLESGVSSDTQYF,TGCGCCAGCAGCTTGGAGTCAGGGGTATCCTCAGATACGCAGTATTTT
TRBD1,NA,TRBJ2-1,TRBV4-3,CASSQDGTDYNEQFF,TGCGCCAGCAGCCAAGATGGGACAGACTACAATGAGCAGTTCTTC
TRBD1,NA,TRBJ2-7,TRBV4-3,CASSQAGQGVYEQYF,TGCGCCAGCAGCCAGGCGGGACAGGGGGTGTACGAGCAGTACTTC
TRBD1,NA,TRBJ1-2,TRBV15,CATTRGRGDYGYTF,TGTGCCACCACCCGGGGCAGGGGGGACTATGGCTACACCTTC
NA,NA,TRBJ2-7,TRBV10-2,CASSHSTSYEQYF,TGCGCCAGCAGTCATTCTACCTCCTACGAGCAGTACTTC
TRBD2,NA,TRBJ2-1,TRBV20-1,CSPWREEQFF,TGCAGCCCATGGCGGGAGGAGCAGTTCTTC
TRBD1,NA,TRBJ1-6,TRBV4-3,CASSQFNRGDSPLHF,TGCGCCAGCAGCCAATTTAACAGGGGGGATTCACCCCTCCACTTT
TRBD1,NA,TRBJ1-2,TRBV2,CASRGQGDGYTF,TGTGCCAGCAGGGGTCAGGGGGATGGCTACACCTTC
NA,NA,TRBJ1-3,TRBV5-1,CASSLERFDTIYF,TGCGCCAGCAGCTTGGAGAGATTTGACACCATATATTTT